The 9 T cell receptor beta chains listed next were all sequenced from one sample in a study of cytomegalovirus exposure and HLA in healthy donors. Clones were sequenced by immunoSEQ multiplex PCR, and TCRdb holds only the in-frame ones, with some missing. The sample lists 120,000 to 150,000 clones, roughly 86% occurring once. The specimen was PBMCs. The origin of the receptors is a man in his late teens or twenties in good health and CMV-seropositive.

CDR3 amino acids: CASSLVAGANEQFF. The CDR3 DNA sequence: TGTGCCAGCAGCTTAGTAGCGGGGGCCAATGAGCAGTTCTTC. The chain recombines TRBV7-9 with TRBJ2-1; the match to TRBD2 covers 9 bases. Trimming at V came to 1 base and at J to 6 bases, leaving 1 base not matched to a gene. The CDR3 has 14 residues. The germline CDR1 and CDR2 sequences are SEHNR and FQNEAQ (reference sequence).

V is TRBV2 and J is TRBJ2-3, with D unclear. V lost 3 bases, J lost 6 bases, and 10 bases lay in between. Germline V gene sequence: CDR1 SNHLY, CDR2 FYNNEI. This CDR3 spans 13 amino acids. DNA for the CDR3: TGTGCCAGCAGTGACGTCAGGTTGGATACGCAGTATTTT. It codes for CASSDVRLDTQYF.

The CDR3 sequence is CASSLESSGNTIYF. Written as DNA, the CDR3 is TGCGCCAGCAGCTTGGAGAGCTCTGGAAACACCATATATTTT. This chain connects TRBV5-1 to TRBJ1-3; D gene uncertain. CDR3 length: 14 amino acids. V was shortened by 0 bases and J by 0 bases, with 4 bases between the two germline ends. The germline gives CDR1 SGHRS, CDR2 YFSETQ.

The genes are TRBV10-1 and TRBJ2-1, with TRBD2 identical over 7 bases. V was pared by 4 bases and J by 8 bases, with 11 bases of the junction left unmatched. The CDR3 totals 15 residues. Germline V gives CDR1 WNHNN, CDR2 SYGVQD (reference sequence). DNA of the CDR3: TGCGCCAGCAGTGTAACAAGCGGGATGGGGCATGAGCAGTTCTTC. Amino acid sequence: CASSVTSGMGHEQFF.

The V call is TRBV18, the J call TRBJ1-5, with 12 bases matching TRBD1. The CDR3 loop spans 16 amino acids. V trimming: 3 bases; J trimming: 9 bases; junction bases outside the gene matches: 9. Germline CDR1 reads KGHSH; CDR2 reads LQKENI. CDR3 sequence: CASSPTGTGGGGPQHF. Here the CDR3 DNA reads TGTGCCAGCTCACCTACCGGGACAGGGGGCGGAGGGCCCCAGCATTTT.

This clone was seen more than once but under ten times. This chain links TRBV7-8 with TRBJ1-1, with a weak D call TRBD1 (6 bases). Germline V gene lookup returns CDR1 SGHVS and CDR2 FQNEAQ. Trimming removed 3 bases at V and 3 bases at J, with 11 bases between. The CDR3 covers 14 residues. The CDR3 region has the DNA TGTGCCAGCAGCTTGCAGGGGATTGACACTGAAGCTTTCTTT. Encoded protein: CASSLQGIDTEAFF.

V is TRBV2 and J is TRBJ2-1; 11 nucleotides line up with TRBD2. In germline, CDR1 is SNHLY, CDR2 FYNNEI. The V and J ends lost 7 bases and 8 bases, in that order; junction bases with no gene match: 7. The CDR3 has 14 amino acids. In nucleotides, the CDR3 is TGTGCCAGCACTTTAGCGGGGGGGCGGGATGAGCAGTTCTTC. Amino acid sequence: CASTLAGGRDEQFF.

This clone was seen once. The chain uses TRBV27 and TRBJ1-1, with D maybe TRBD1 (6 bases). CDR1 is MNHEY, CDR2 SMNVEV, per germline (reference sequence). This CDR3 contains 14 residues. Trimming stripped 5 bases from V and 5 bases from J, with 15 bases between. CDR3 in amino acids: CASSSRGGGTEAFF. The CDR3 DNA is TGTGCCAGCAGTAGCCGCGGGGGCGGGACTGAAGCTTTCTTT.

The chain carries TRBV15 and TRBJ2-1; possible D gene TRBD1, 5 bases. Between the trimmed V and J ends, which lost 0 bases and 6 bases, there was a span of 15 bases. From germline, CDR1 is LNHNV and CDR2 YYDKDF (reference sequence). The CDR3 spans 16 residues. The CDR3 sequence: CATSRDYPIQGNEQFF. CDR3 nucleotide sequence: TGTGCCACCAGCAGAGATTACCCCATCCAGGGCAATGAGCAGTTCTTC.